Shown below are 11 T cell receptor beta chains from a single sample sequenced in a study of cytomegalovirus exposure and HLA in healthy donors. The data were produced by immunoSEQ multiplex PCR, yet TCRdb's version contains in-frame clones alone and is incomplete. The table lists 45,000 to 60,000 clones, approximately 95% of them singletons. Source material: PBMCs. These receptors all come from a woman aged 18-30 years in good health and CMV-seronegative.

This sequence joins TRBV15 and TRBJ1-1; D not resolved. Germline CDR1 reads LNHNV; CDR2 reads YYDKDF (reference sequence). Trimming took 0 bases from V and 11 from J, leaving 10 bases between them. This CDR3 is 12 amino acids long. DNA for the CDR3: TGTGCCACCAGCAGAGATGTCACTACCGCTTTCTTT. It codes for CATSRDVTTAFF. Filled out from reference TRBV15 and TRBJ1-1, the complete variable domain reads DAMVIQNPRYQVTQFGKPVTLSCSQTLNHNVMYWYQQKSSQAPKLLFHYYDKDFNNEADTPDNFQSRRPNTSFCFLDIRSPGLGDTAMYLCATSRDVTTAFFGQGTRLTVV.

The chain is built from TRBV29-1 and TRBJ2-5, with TRBD1 identical over 9 bases. CDR1 and CDR2 from the germline V gene are SQVTM and ANQGSEA. This CDR3 has 16 residues. With V trimmed by 4 bases and J by 2 bases, 11 bases remained unmatched. The CDR3 region has the DNA TGCAGCGTTGGAGGGACAGGGACGGGAATACAAGAGACCCAGTACTTC. Encoded protein: CSVGGTGTGIQETQYF.

The chain links TRBV29-1 to TRBJ1-1; 8 bases align to TRBD1. With V trimmed by 6 bases and J by 1 base, 7 bases remained unmatched. The CDR3 consists of 14 residues. Germline CDR1 reads SQVTM; CDR2 reads ANQGSEA. CDR3 in amino acids: CSVDTGTGNTEAFF. The DNA of the CDR3 is TGCAGCGTCGATACCGGGACAGGGAACACTGAAGCTTTCTTT.

J is TRBJ2-1 and V is TRBV19; 7 bases fit TRBD1. The CDR3 contains 13 residues. Germline trimming cut 4 bases from V and 4 bases from J; bases unmatched to any gene: 1. Germline-derived CDR1 and CDR2 are LNHDA and SQIVND (reference sequence). The CDR3 protein is CASSRQGYNEQFF. In nucleotides, the CDR3 is TGTGCCAGTAGTAGACAGGGATACAATGAGCAGTTCTTC.

This clone was found once. This chain links TRBV7-8 with TRBJ2-7, with 10 bases identical to TRBD2. This CDR3 is built from 15 residues. Per germline, CDR1 SGHVS and CDR2 FQNEAQ. Trimming cost V 1 base and J 2 bases; bases outside gene matches: 2. The CDR3 spells CASSLDSGRAYEQYV. Written as DNA, the CDR3 is TGTGCCAGCAGCTTAGACAGCGGGAGGGCCTACGAGCAGTACGTC.

The gene calls are TRBV7-7 and TRBJ2-1; 7 bases are shared with TRBD1. V trimming: 4 bases; J trimming: 8 bases; junction bases outside the gene matches: 8. Germline-derived CDR1 and CDR2 are SSHAT and FNYEAQ (reference sequence). The CDR3 runs to 14 residues. In nucleotides, the CDR3 is TGTGCCAGCAGCTCCCATCAGGGGGAACATGAGCAGTTCTTC. Translated, it gives CASSSHQGEHEQFF.

This clone was counted once. The V and J genes are TRBV11-3 and TRBJ2-5; maybe TRBD2 (5 bases). There are 10 residues in the CDR3. V lost 8 bases and J lost 5, with 6 bases in between. Germline lookup yields CDR1 SGHNT and CDR2 YENEEA. CDR3 sequence: CASGGETQYF. In nucleotides, the CDR3 is TGTGCCAGCGGCGGGGAGACCCAGTACTTC.

J is TRBJ2-4 and V is TRBV7-6, with 9 nucleotides matching TRBD1. J gave up 8 bases and V 0 bases, and 8 bases lay outside the gene matches. Per the germline V gene, CDR1 is SGHVS and CDR2 is FNYEAQ. The CDR3 is made up of 16 amino acids. The CDR3 loop reads CASSLAQTGGGDIQYF. The CDR3 region has the DNA TGTGCCAGCAGCTTAGCGCAGACAGGGGGTGGTGACATTCAGTACTTC. Full variable domain (missing parts from reference TRBV7-6 and TRBJ2-4): GAGVSQSPRYKVTKRGQDVALRCDPISGHVSLYWYRQALGQGPEFLTYFNYEAQQDKSGLPNDRFSAERPEGSISTLTIQRTEQRDSAMYRCASSLAQTGGGDIQYFGAGTRLSVL.

This chain joins TRBV30 and TRBJ1-1, with 9 bases identical to TRBD1. V lost 5 bases to trimming and J lost 6 bases; unmatched junction nucleotides: 7. CDR3 length: 13 amino acids. CDR1 is GTSNPN, CDR2 SVGIG, per germline (reference sequence). This CDR3 is CAWGGDRDSEAFF. For the CDR3, the DNA is TGTGCCTGGGGAGGGGACAGGGACTCTGAAGCTTTCTTT. Drawing the rest from reference TRBV30 and TRBJ1-1, the complete variable domain is SQTIHQWPATLVQPVGSPLSLECTVEGTSNPNLYWYRQAAGRGLQLLFYSVGIGQISSEVPQNLSASRPQDRQFILSSKKLLLSDSGFYLCAWGGDRDSEAFFGQGTRLTVV.

This chain joins TRBV9 and TRBJ1-2; D not resolved. Germline CDR1 reads SGDLS; CDR2 reads YYNGEE. The CDR3 is 14 amino acids. V was shortened by 0 bases and J by 7 bases, with 13 bases between the two germline ends. The CDR3 DNA reads as TGTGCCAGCAGCGTAGGTTCTGGGAGCGGTGGCTACACCTTC. This sequence encodes CASSVGSGSGGYTF. The full variable domain, with the rest looked up from reference TRBV9 and TRBJ1-2, is DSGVTQTPKHLITATGQRVTLRCSPRSGDLSVYWYQQSLDQGLQFLIQYYNGEERAKGNILERFSAQQFPDLHSELNLSSLELGDSALYFCASSVGSGSGGYTFGSGTRLTVV.

DNA for the CDR3: TGTGCCAGCAGCTTACTCGGGGTCTTGGGGTCGAATGAAAAACTGTTTTTT. This gives the protein CASSLLGVLGSNEKLFF. V usage is TRBV11-2 and J usage is TRBJ1-4; D is undetermined. The ends were cut back, 2 bases at V and 5 bases at J, with 18 bases in the middle. The CDR3 contains 17 residues. Germline V lookup: CDR1 SGHAT, CDR2 FQNNGV.